These 9 T cell receptor beta chains were sequenced from one sample in a study of metastatic and nonmetastatic thyroid tumors. No patient had received any treatment before thyroid surgery. Through MiXCR, TCRdb re-clonotyped the PCR reads. This sample has about 20,000 clones, with more than 15% found just once. The sequenced sample was tumor tissue. The receptor set was obtained from a female donor with papillary thyroid cancer or a benign thyroid nodule (not recorded which). Some clones in this sample may be carry-over from other donors' samples.

The table lists this clone with many counts. The rearrangement uses TRBV7-2 and TRBJ1-2; 9 bases are shared with TRBD1. With 4 bases clipped from V and 2 bases from J, the junction kept 2 bases outside the gene matches. The V gene's germline CDR1 is SGHTA and CDR2 FQGNSA. This CDR3 is built from 14 residues. The CDR3 sequence is CASSSGQGNYGYTF. CDR3 DNA sequence: TGTGCCAGCAGCTCGGGACAGGGAAACTATGGCTACACCTTC.

This clone has at least ten counts. The gene calls are TRBV6-1 and TRBJ2-7; the D is unclear. This CDR3 has 13 amino acids. The ends were cut back, 8 bases at V and 4 bases at J, with 15 bases in the middle. Germline V gives CDR1 MNHNS, CDR2 SASEGT. CDR3: CASLEGLWYEQYF. CDR3 nucleotides: TGTGCCAGCTTAGAAGGTTTGTGGTACGAGCAGTACTTC.

This clone was detected many times. The V call is TRBV29-1, the J call TRBJ2-1; the D is unclear. The CDR3 covers 15 residues. Trimming stripped 5 bases from V and 1 base from J, with 15 bases between. Germline CDR1 is SQVTM and CDR2 is ANQGSEA. As DNA, the CDR3 is TGCAGCGTTCCCCTCACGGGCGGTTCCTACAATGAGCAGTTCTTC. It translates to CSVPLTGGSYNEQFF.

To note about this clone: One end of the junction does not line up with germline, which may come from a read error. The chain uses TRBV12-3 or TRBV12-4 and TRBJ2-3, with TRBD2 matching 12 bases. The CDR3 length is 17 residues. In DNA, the CDR3 is TGTGCAAGCAGTTCAAACGGACTAGCGGGGAGCACAGATACGCAGTATTTT. This translates into CASSSNGLAGSTDTQYF.

Notes on this clone: The junction departs from germline at one end; a sequencing error may be responsible. V is TRBV10-3 and J is TRBJ1-3; 8 nucleotides align to TRBD1. The CDR3 has 16 residues. From germline, CDR1 is ENHRY and CDR2 SYGVKD. The CDR3 nucleotides read TGTGCCATCAGTGATCCTGGACAGGGAGCGCGAAACACCACATATTTT. Translating it yields CAISDPGQGARNTTYF.

The chain is built from TRBV30 and TRBJ2-7, with unresolved D. The CDR3 is made up of 15 amino acids. V dropped 0 bases and J dropped 0 bases, with 12 bases sitting between them. Germline V gene lookup returns CDR1 GTSNPN and CDR2 SVGIG (reference sequence). CDR3 coding DNA: TGTGCCTGGAGTGTAACTCCGGACGGCTCCTACGAGCAGTACTTC. Residues: CAWSVTPDGSYEQYF.

This clone is termed medium-sized (0.01 to 0.1%). The chain links TRBV12-3 or TRBV12-4 to TRBJ1-1; D gene unclear. The CDR3 spans 12 residues. V shed 2 bases and J shed 5 bases, with 6 bases lying between them. In DNA, the CDR3 is TGTGCCAGCAGTTTATTCAAGACTGAAGCTTTCTTT. Translation: CASSLFKTEAFF.

Of note for this clone: The junction does not match germline at one end; this may be a read error. The chain links TRBV11-2 to TRBJ2-1, with D perhaps assigned TRBD1 or TRBD2 (6 bases each). The CDR3 has 14 amino acids. Germline assignment: CDR1 SGHAT and CDR2 FQNNGV. This CDR3 is CASSTPRGVNEQFF. CDR3 DNA sequence: TGTGCAAGCAGCACACCGAGGGGGGTCAATGAGCAGTTCTTC.

This clone ranks as medium-sized. This chain connects TRBV13 to TRBJ2-1; D not certain. This CDR3 has 17 residues. Looked up from germline, CDR1 is PRHDT and CDR2 is FYEKMQ (reference sequence). V dropped 5 bases and J dropped 5 bases, with 22 bases sitting between them. The CDR3 region has the DNA TGTGCCAGCAGCCCACCTAGTCAGGATCTGTCGGACAATGAGCAGTTCTTC. Its protein product is CASSPPSQDLSDNEQFF. Supplemented by reference TRBV13 and TRBJ2-1, the full variable domain reads AAGVIQSPRHLIKEKRETATLKCYPIPRHDTVYWYQQGPGQDPQFLISFYEKMQSDKGSIPDRFSAQQFSDYHSELNMSSLELGDSALYFCASSPPSQDLSDNEQFFGPGTRLTVL.